A selection of T cell receptor beta chains follows, all from one sample in a study of T cell responses to AZD1222 COVID-19 vaccine. Sequenced by immunoSEQ multiplex PCR; TCRdb stores in-frame clones only, minus some. The table shows 90,000 to 150,000 clones, with 91% occurring only once. The sequences come from peripheral blood, collected on day 0 of AZD1222 vaccination. These TCRs come from an adult in good health. Each CDR3 is given with its conserved first and last residue. A D gene is named only where the DNA matches it firmly. Size is omitted from some rows. Given values are once, few, many or a class for expanded clones.

TRBJ2-2 TRBV7-9 once NA CASSLIRWQDTNTGELFF TGTGCCAGCAGCTTAATCCGGTGGCAAGACACGAACACCGGGGAGCTGTTTTTT
TRBJ2-7 TRBV19 NA TRBD1 CASSQGQGAYEQYF TGTGCCAGTAGTCAGGGACAGGGGGCCTACGAGCAGTACTTC
TRBJ2-5 TRBV7-2 NA NA CASSLQPRVRAMETQYF TGTGCCAGCAGCTTACAACCCAGGGTGAGGGCCATGGAGACCCAGTACTTC
TRBJ2-7 TRBV13 NA TRBD1 CASSSGTGRDYEQYF TGTGCCAGCAGTTCCGGGACAGGGAGGGACTACGAGCAGTACTTC
TRBJ1-3 TRBV30 NA NA CAWSVQNTIYF TGTGCCTGGAGTGTACAAAACACCATATATTTT
TRBJ1-5 TRBV6-2/TRBV6-3 once NA CASSLGRRTVSNQPQHF TGTGCCAGCAGTTTGGGGAGAAGGACAGTTAGCAATCAGCCCCAGCATTTT
TRBJ1-3 TRBV6-6 NA NA CASSFGSSGNTIYF TGTGCCAGCAGTTTTGGCAGCTCTGGAAACACCATATATTTT
TRBJ2-1 TRBV9 NA NA CASSPTFLGDGWNEQFF TGTGCCAGCAGCCCGACCTTTCTGGGGGATGGGTGGAATGAGCAGTTCTTC
TRBJ2-5 TRBV4-1 once NA CASSQVHSQETQYF TGCGCCAGCAGCCAAGTGCACAGTCAAGAGACCCAGTACTTC
TRBJ1-2 TRBV5-1 NA TRBD1 CASSPRDRDYGYTF TGCGCCAGCAGCCCTCGGGACAGGGACTATGGCTACACCTTC
TRBJ1-2 TRBV7-2 NA NA CASIKGDYGYTF TGTGCCAGCATCAAAGGAGACTATGGCTACACCTTC
TRBJ1-2 TRBV3-1/TRBV3-2 once NA CASSQWEGYGYTF TGTGCCAGCAGCCAATGGGAGGGTTATGGCTACACCTTC
TRBJ1-3 TRBV27 NA TRBD1 CASSLSGVQGAPGNTIYF TGTGCCAGCAGTTTATCGGGGGTCCAGGGGGCACCTGGAAACACCATATATTTT
TRBJ2-7 TRBV9 NA NA CASSVASGWGGQKAEQYF TGTGCCAGCAGCGTAGCTTCTGGCTGGGGGGGGCAGAAGGCCGAGCAGTACTTC
TRBJ2-7 TRBV19 NA TRBD1 CASSILRQGASREQYF TGTGCCAGTAGTATATTGAGACAGGGGGCCTCTCGGGAGCAGTACTTC
TRBJ2-7 TRBV6-5 NA TRBD1 CASRYGTGAALEDF TGTGCCAGCAGATATGGGACAGGGGCTGCCCTTGAAGATTTC
TRBJ1-6 TRBV9 NA NA CASSVAGGPRSPLHF TGTGCCAGCAGCGTAGCTGGGGGCCCGCGGTCACCCCTCCACTTT
TRBJ2-7 TRBV29-1 NA TRBD1 CSVGGDRGGPYEQYF TGCAGCGTTGGCGGAGACAGGGGGGGACCCTACGAGCAGTACTTC
TRBJ2-1 TRBV4-3 NA TRBD2 CASSQDRTSFNEQFF TGCGCCAGCAGCCAAGATCGGACTAGTTTCAATGAGCAGTTCTTC
TRBJ2-1 TRBV4-3 NA NA CASSHLLFTGDNEQFF TGCGCCAGCAGCCACCTACTATTTACAGGAGACAATGAGCAGTTCTTC
TRBJ1-2 TRBV4-2 NA NA CASSQKRLDNYGYTF TGTGCCAGCAGCCAAAAACGCCTGGATAACTATGGCTACACCTTC
TRBJ1-1 TRBV16 NA TRBD1 CASSQSRTGGTEAFF TGTGCCAGCAGCCAATCGAGGACAGGGGGGACTGAAGCTTTCTTT
TRBJ2-7 TRBV6-5 NA TRBD2 CASSYETGGYEQYF TGTGCCAGCAGTTACGAGACGGGAGGCTACGAGCAGTACTTC
TRBJ2-3 TRBV9 NA TRBD2 CASSVGPSGGADTQYF TGTGCCAGCAGCGTAGGCCCTAGCGGGGGCGCAGATACGCAGTATTTT
TRBJ2-7 TRBV6-5 NA NA CASSYSRDTTYEQYF TGTGCCAGCAGTTACTCTAGGGACACGACCTACGAGCAGTACTTC
TRBJ1-4 TRBV19 once NA CASIDAPLAGQVATNEKLFF TGTGCCAGTATCGATGCCCCATTAGCAGGGCAAGTCGCAACTAATGAAAAACTGTTTTTT
TRBJ1-4 TRBV4-1 NA NA CASSKGPSTNEKLFF TGCGCCAGCAGCAAAGGGCCCTCAACTAATGAAAAACTGTTTTTT
TRBJ1-1 TRBV7-9 NA NA CASSPDRAWNTEAFF TGTGCCAGCAGCCCAGACCGGGCATGGAACACTGAAGCTTTCTTT
TRBJ1-6 TRBV6-2/TRBV6-3 NA TRBD1 CASSPRQGGNSPLHF TGTGCCAGCAGTCCAAGACAGGGAGGCAATTCACCCCTCCACTTT
TRBJ1-6 TRBV7-8 NA NA CASSLARSGSSYNSPLHF TGTGCCAGCAGCTTAGCGCGCTCCGGGAGCTCCTATAATTCACCCCTCCACTTT
TRBJ2-2 TRBV21-1 NA NA CASSKAERENTGELFF TGTGCCAGCAGCAAAGCGGAGCGGGAGAACACCGGGGAGCTGTTTTTT
TRBJ1-1 TRBV7-2 NA TRBD1 CASSLAGGKVLNTEAFF TGTGCCAGCAGCTTAGCAGGGGGCAAGGTTTTGAACACTGAAGCTTTCTTT
TRBJ1-2 TRBV28 NA NA CASSLGVGGYTF TGTGCCAGCAGTTTAGGTGTGGGGGGCTACACCTTC
TRBJ1-5 TRBV19 NA NA CASSPIARGYQPQHF TGTGCCAGTAGTCCCATAGCGCGGGGTTATCAGCCCCAGCATTTT
TRBJ2-5 TRBV7-7 NA TRBD2 CASSFFASGGQETQYF TGTGCCAGCAGCTTCTTTGCTAGCGGGGGACAAGAGACCCAGTACTTC
TRBJ1-5 TRBV10-3 NA NA CAIQRGDRQPQHF TGTGCCATCCAACGGGGGGATCGTCAGCCCCAGCATTTT
TRBJ1-4 TRBV30 NA NA CAWARRGGLFF TGTGCCTGGGCCCGAAGAGGAGGACTGTTTTTT
TRBJ2-7 TRBV19 once NA CASSKSSGLSYEQYF TGTGCCAGTAGTAAAAGTTCCGGACTCTCCTACGAGCAGTACTTC
TRBJ1-3 TRBV7-2 few TRBD1 CASSLIGQGAGGNTIYF TGTGCCAGCAGCTTAATCGGACAGGGGGCGGGCGGAAACACCATATATTTT
TRBJ1-6 TRBV25-1 NA NA CASSLHTGSSPLHF TGTGCCAGCAGTTTACACACGGGGAGTTCACCCCTCCACTTT
TRBJ2-2 TRBV5-1 NA TRBD1 CASARRDRGSSGELFF TGCGCCAGCGCCCGCCGGGACAGGGGTAGTTCCGGGGAGCTGTTTTTT
TRBJ2-7 TRBV4-3 NA TRBD1 CASSQGQGNHEQYF TGCGCCAGCAGCCAAGGACAGGGAAATCACGAGCAGTACTTC
TRBJ1-6 TRBV6-1 NA TRBD1 CASSAGTAPYNSPLHF TGTGCCAGCAGTGCTGGGACAGCCCCCTATAATTCACCCCTCCACTTT
TRBJ1-1 TRBV12-5 NA NA CASGLPTPRGTEAFF TGTGCTAGTGGTTTGCCCACCCCCCGAGGAACTGAAGCTTTCTTT
TRBJ1-1 TRBV6-2/TRBV6-3 NA NA CASSYGFSTEAFF TGTGCCAGCAGTTACGGCTTCTCCACTGAAGCTTTCTTT
TRBJ2-1 TRBV12-5 NA NA CASGPRDPGLDEQFF TGTGCTAGTGGCCCCCGGGACCCCGGGCTGGATGAGCAGTTCTTC
TRBJ2-7 TRBV18 NA NA CASSPPQNYEQYF TGTGCCAGCTCACCACCACAGAACTACGAGCAGTACTTC
TRBJ2-3 TRBV27 NA TRBD2 CASTLAGGPSTDTQYF TGTGCCAGCACCTTAGCGGGGGGTCCTAGCACAGATACGCAGTATTTT
TRBJ1-2 TRBV6-4 NA NA CASSVGAEAQTVYGYTF TGTGCCAGCAGTGTCGGGGCGGAGGCCCAGACCGTCTATGGCTACACCTTC
TRBJ2-1 TRBV5-1 NA TRBD2 CASSLAGLGGNEQFF TGCGCCAGCAGCTTGGCGGGACTAGGGGGCAATGAGCAGTTCTTC
TRBJ2-1 TRBV18 NA TRBD1 CASSRDRTGGYEQFF TGTGCCAGCTCACGGGATCGAACAGGGGGCTATGAGCAGTTCTTC
TRBJ2-1 TRBV9 NA NA CASSAPGGLNFDNEQFF TGTGCCAGCAGCGCACCCGGCGGCCTAAATTTTGACAATGAGCAGTTCTTC
TRBJ2-5 TRBV5-1 NA TRBD1 CASSFAGGAQETQYF TGCGCCAGCAGCTTTGCAGGGGGCGCGCAAGAGACCCAGTACTTC